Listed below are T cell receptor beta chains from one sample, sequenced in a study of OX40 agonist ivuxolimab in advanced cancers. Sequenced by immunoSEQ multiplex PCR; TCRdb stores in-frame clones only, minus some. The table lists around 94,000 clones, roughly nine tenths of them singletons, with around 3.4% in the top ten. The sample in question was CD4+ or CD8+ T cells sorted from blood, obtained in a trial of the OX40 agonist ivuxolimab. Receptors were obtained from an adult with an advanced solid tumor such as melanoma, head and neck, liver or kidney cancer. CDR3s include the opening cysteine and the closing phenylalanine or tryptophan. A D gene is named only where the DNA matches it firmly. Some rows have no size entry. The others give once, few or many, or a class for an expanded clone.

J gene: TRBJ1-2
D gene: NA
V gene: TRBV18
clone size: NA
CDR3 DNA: TGTGCCAGCTCACCACAGGATGTTAGCAGGGTTAACTATGGCTACACCTTC
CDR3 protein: CASSPQDVSRVNYGYTF

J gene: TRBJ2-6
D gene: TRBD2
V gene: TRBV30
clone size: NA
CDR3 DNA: TGTGCCTGGATTGGACTAGAGGGAGCCAACGTCCTGACTTTC
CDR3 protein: CAWIGLEGANVLTF

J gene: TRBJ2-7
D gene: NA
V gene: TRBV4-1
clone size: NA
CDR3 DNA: TGCGCCAGCAGCCAAGCTGAGGGGAGGTACTACGAGCAGTACTTC
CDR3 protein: CASSQAEGRYYEQYF

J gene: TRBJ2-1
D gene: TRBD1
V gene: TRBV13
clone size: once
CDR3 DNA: TGTGCCAGCAGCTTCGGTGGGACAGACTACAATGAGCAGTTCTTC
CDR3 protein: CASSFGGTDYNEQFF

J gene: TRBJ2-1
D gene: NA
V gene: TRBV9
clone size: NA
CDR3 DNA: TGTGCCAGCAGCCCGAAGTATTCTACCGGACCCTCCTACAATGAGCAGTTCTTC
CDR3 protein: CASSPKYSTGPSYNEQFF

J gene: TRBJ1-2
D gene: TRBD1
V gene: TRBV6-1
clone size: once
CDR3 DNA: TGTGCCAGCAGCGAATCCTGGGGACGGACAGGTAGCTATGGCTACACCTTC
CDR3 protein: CASSESWGRTGSYGYTF

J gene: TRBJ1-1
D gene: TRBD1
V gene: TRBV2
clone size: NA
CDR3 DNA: TGTGCCAGCAGTCTGACAGGGGGGGACACTGAAGCTTTCTTT
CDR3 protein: CASSLTGGDTEAFF

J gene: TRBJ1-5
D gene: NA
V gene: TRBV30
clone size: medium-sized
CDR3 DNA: TGTGCCTGGAGTGCTGGTAGCAATCAGCCCCAGCATTTT
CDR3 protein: CAWSAGSNQPQHF

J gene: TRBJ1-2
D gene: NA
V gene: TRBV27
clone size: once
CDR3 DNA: TGTGCCAGCAGTTCCACCGGGACGCCTGAGGAAGTGAACTATGGCTACACCTTC
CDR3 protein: CASSSTGTPEEVNYGYTF

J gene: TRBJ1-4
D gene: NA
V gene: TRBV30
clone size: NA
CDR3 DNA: TGTGCCTGGAGTTACGGGGTTGAAAAACTGTTTTTT
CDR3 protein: CAWSYGVEKLFF

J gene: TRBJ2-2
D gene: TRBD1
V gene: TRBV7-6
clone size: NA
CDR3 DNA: TGTGCCAGCAGCTTAGCAATGGGACAGTCGAACACCGGGGAGCTGTTTTTT
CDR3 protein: CASSLAMGQSNTGELFF

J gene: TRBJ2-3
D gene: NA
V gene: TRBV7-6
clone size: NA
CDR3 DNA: TGTGCCAGCAGCTTAGGTGCAGATACGCAGTATTTT
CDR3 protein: CASSLGADTQYF

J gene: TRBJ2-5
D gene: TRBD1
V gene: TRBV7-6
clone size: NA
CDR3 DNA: TGTGCCAGCAGCTTCCTCCGGGACAACAGGGGAGAGACCCAGTACTTC
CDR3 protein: CASSFLRDNRGETQYF

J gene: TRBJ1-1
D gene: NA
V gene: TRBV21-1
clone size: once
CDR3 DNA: TGTGCCACACAGCCGAACACTGAAGCTTTCTTT
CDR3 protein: CATQPNTEAFF

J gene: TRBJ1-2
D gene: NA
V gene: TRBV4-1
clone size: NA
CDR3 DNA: TGCGCCAGCAGCCGCAGGGGTGACTATGGCTACACCTTC
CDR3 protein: CASSRRGDYGYTF

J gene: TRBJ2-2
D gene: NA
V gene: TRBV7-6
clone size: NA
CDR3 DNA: TGTGCCAGCAGCTTAAAGTTGGCGAAAGCGAACCACGCTAACACCGGGGAGCTGTTTTTT
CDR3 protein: CASSLKLAKANHANTGELFF

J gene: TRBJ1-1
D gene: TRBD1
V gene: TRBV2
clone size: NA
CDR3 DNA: TGTGCCAGCAGGACAGGGGGGGGAGGCACTGAAGCTTTCTTT
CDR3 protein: CASRTGGGGTEAFF

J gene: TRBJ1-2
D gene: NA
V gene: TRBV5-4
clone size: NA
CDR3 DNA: TGTGCCAGCAGCTTGGGAAGGGGCAGCAATGGCTACACCTTC
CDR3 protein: CASSLGRGSNGYTF

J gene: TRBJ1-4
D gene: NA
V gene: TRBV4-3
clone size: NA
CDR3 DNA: TGCGCCAGCAGCCAAGATCTCAGTGACAGGATCGGCGAAAAACTGTTTTTT
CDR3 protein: CASSQDLSDRIGEKLFF

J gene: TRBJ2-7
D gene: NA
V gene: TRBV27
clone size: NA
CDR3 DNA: TGTGCCAGCAGTCCCACAGCGGCCTACGAGCAGTACTTC
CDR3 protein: CASSPTAAYEQYF

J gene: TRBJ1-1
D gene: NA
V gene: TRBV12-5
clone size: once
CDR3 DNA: TGTGCTAGTGGCCCTACAGGGAACACTGAAGCTTTCTTT
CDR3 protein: CASGPTGNTEAFF

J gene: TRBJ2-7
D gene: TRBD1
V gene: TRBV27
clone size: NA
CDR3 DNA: TGTGCCAGCAGTTTAGGGACAGGGGGCCTATACGAGCAGTACTTC
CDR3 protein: CASSLGTGGLYEQYF

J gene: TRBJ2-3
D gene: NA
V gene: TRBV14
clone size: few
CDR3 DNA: TGTGCCAGCAGGGCTAGTTGGAGCACAGATACGCAGTATTTT
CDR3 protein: CASRASWSTDTQYF

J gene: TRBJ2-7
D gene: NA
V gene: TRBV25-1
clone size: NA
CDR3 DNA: TGTGCCAGCAGTGAATACCCCGAGCAGTACTTC
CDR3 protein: CASSEYPEQYF

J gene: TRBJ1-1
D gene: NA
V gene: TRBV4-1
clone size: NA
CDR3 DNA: TGCGCCAGCTGGGACGGCCACGCTGAAGCTTTCTTT
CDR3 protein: CASWDGHAEAFF

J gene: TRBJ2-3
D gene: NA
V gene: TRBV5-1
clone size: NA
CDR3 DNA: TGCGCCAGCAGCGATATTCCTAGTGAGACGCAGTATTTT
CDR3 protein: CASSDIPSETQYF